This T cell receptor (beta chain) originates from a study of beta chain features in type 1 diabetes. The study, taken as a whole, reports: For Type 1 diabetes patients, all four CD4+ subsets carried TCRB CDR3s that were moderately but significantly shorter.

Trimming took 8 bases from V and 12 from J; bases not matched to a gene: 9. The CDR3 runs 12 residues. Germline V gene data show CDR1 as SEHNR and CDR2 as FQNEAQ (reference sequence). This clone was seen a few times. The antigen is not known. All of the isolated RNA was reverse transcribed, so expressed TCRB transcripts were sequenced. TCRdb's copy holds only in-frame clones and misses some; the assay was immunoSEQ multiplex PCR. The table records 400,000 to 550,000 clones, roughly 11% of them present only once. Sequencing was done on a sample of naive CD4+ T cells from blood. The chain uses TRBV7-9 and TRBJ2-1, with 8 positions matching TRBD1. The clonotype comes from a woman between 18 and 29 years old in good health. The CDR3 loop is CASGPSGTGQFF. CDR3 DNA: TGTGCCAGCGGCCCTTCCGGGACAGGGCAGTTCTTC.